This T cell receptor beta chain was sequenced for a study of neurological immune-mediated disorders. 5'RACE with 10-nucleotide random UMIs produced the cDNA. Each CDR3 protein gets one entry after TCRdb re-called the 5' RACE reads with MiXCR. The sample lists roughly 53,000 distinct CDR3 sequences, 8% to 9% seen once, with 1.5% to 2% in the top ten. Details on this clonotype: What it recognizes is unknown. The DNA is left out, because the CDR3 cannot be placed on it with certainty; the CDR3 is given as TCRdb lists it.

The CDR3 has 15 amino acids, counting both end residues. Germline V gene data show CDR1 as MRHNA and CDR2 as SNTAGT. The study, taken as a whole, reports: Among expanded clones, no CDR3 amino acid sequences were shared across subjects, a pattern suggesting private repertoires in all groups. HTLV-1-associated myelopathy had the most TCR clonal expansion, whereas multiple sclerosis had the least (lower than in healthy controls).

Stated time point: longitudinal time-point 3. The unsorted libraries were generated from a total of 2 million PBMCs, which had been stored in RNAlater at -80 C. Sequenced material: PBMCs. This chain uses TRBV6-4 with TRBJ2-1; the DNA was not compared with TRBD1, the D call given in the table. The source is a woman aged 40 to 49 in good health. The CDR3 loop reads CASSWGQGAVSERFF.